Listed below are T cell receptor beta chains from one sample, sequenced in a study of control samples from healthy donors and cancer patients. Data came from immunoSEQ multiplex PCR; TCRdb stores just in-frame clones and leaves some out. The sample lists 170,000 or so clones; around 91% were seen once. The specimen was blood. The receptors originated from a woman aged 45-65 years in good health. Both conserved end residues are part of each CDR3. Fields, in order: D gene, clone size, J gene, V gene, CDR3 protein, CDR3 DNA. The D gene is left open where the match is weak. Clone size appears in some rows only: once, few, many, or a class for an expanded clone.

- - TRBJ2-2 TRBV6-6 CASRGLRTGELFF TGTGCCAGCAGGGGGCTCCGGACCGGGGAGCTGTTTTTT
- - TRBJ1-4 TRBV3-1/TRBV3-2 CASSRYREDGEKLFF TGTGCCAGCAGTCGTTACAGGGAAGACGGGGAAAAACTGTTTTTT
- - TRBJ2-7 TRBV6-1 CASSEAIGKLGEQYF TGTGCCAGCAGTGAAGCCATAGGTAAACTGGGCGAGCAGTACTTC
- - TRBJ2-7 TRBV7-8 CASSLRGVEQYF TGTGCCAGCAGCTTAAGGGGGGTCGAGCAGTACTTC
TRBD1 - TRBJ1-2 TRBV19 CASTDRDYGYTF TGTGCCAGCACCGACAGGGACTATGGCTACACCTTC
TRBD1 few TRBJ2-7 TRBV7-9 CASSPKDRALLEQYF TGTGCCAGCAGCCCTAAGGACAGGGCCCTTTTGGAGCAGTACTTC
TRBD2 - TRBJ2-3 TRBV5-4 CASSLTSGGAGTQYF TGTGCCAGCAGCTTGACTAGCGGGGGGGCAGGTACGCAGTATTTT
- - TRBJ1-2 TRBV28 CASSLQTYGGYTF TGTGCCAGCAGTTTACAGACTTATGGGGGCTACACCTTC
- - TRBJ2-7 TRBV5-4 CASSLRAREQYF TGTGCCAGCAGCTTGCGAGCTCGGGAGCAGTACTTC
TRBD1 - TRBJ2-7 TRBV28 CASNSLGDRRPYEQYF TGTGCCAGCAACTCTTTGGGGGACAGGCGGCCCTACGAGCAGTACTTC
TRBD1 once TRBJ2-3 TRBV29-1 CSVVKVTGADTQYF TGCAGCGTTGTAAAGGTGACAGGGGCAGATACGCAGTATTTT
TRBD1 - TRBJ1-1 TRBV28 CASSFGGTGIYEAFF TGTGCCAGCAGTTTCGGGGGGACAGGTATATATGAAGCTTTCTTT
- once TRBJ1-1 TRBV29-1 CSANLGDTEAFF TGCAGCGCCAACCTGGGGGACACTGAAGCTTTCTTT
- once TRBJ1-2 TRBV15 CATSRAQEYGYTF TGTGCCACCAGCAGAGCACAGGAGTATGGCTACACCTTC